Presented here are 2 T cell receptor beta chains from one specimen sequenced in a study of shared clonotypes between healthy human individuals. The method was immunoSEQ multiplex PCR; TCRdb's version includes in-frame clones alone and lacks a portion of them. Among about 800,000 clones, 90% to 97% were seen once, and the ten largest hold approximately 0.2%. Selected positively for CCR7 and CD45RO-negative, naive CD8 cells excluded terminally differentiated effector memory CD45RA+ cells. Sequenced material: naive CD8+ T cells sorted from blood. The receptors stem from a man aged 30 to 45 in good health.

The chain couples TRBV7-9 to TRBJ1-4; perhaps TRBD1 as D (5 bases). Germline loops: CDR1 SEHNR, CDR2 FQNEAQ (reference sequence). The ends were cut back, 4 bases at V and 5 bases at J, with 11 bases in the middle. The CDR3 consists of 14 residues. In DNA, the CDR3 is TGTGCCAGCAGCTCGACAGATAAAAATGAAAAACTGTTTTTT. It yields the protein CASSSTDKNEKLFF.

The chain is built from TRBV5-1 and TRBJ1-2; D ambiguous. The CDR3 covers 13 residues. V was clipped by 1 base and J by 3 bases, with 7 bases between them. The V gene's germline CDR1 is SGHRS and CDR2 YFSETQ. CDR3 region: CASSLRQDYGYTF. The CDR3 DNA follows: TGCGCCAGCAGCTTGCGGCAGGACTATGGCTACACCTTC. Supplemented by reference TRBV5-1 and TRBJ1-2, the full variable domain reads KAGVTQTPRYLIKTRGQQVTLSCSPISGHRSVSWYQQTPGQGLQFLFEYFSETQRNKGNFPGRFSGRQFSNSRSEMNVSTLELGDSALYLCASSLRQDYGYTFGSGTRLTVV.